The entry that follows covers one T cell receptor beta chain sequence. This entry comes from a study of blood T cell repertoires in COVID-19. Study information: Samples representing acute and convalescent COVID-19 were sourced from the United States, Italy and Spain.

V lost 6 bases to trimming and J lost 0 bases; unmatched junction nucleotides: 9. CDR1 and CDR2 from the germline V gene are LNHDA and SQIVND (reference sequence). This CDR3 is built from 16 residues. Sequenced by immunoSEQ multiplex PCR; TCRdb stores in-frame clones only, minus some. The table includes about 130,000 clones, 85% to 90% detected once. V is TRBV19 and J is TRBJ2-3; TRBD2 agrees at 7 bases. The clonotype was recovered from a man aged 60 to 75 with active or convalescent COVID-19. Sequencing was done on a sample of peripheral blood. The CDR3 nucleotides are TGTGCCAGTAGGGCGGGACTACGTTCTAGCACAGATACGCAGTATTTT. Translated: CASRAGLRSSTDTQYF.